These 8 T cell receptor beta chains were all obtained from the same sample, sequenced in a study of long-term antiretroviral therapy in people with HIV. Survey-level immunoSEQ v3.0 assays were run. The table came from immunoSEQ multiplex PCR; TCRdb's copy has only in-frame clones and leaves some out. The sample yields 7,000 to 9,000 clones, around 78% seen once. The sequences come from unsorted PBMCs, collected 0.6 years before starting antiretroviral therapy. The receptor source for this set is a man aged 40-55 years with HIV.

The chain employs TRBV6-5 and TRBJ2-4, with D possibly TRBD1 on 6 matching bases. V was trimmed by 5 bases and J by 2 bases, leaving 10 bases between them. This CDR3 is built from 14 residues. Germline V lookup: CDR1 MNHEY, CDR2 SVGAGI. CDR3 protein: CASSPRDTKNIQYF. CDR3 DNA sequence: TGTGCCAGCAGTCCGAGGGACACCAAAAACATTCAGTACTTC.

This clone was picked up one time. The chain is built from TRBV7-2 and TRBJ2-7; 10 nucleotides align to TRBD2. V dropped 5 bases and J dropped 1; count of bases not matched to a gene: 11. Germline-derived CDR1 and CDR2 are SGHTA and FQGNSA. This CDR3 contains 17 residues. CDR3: CASSPRLAGGRSYEQYF. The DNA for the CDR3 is TGTGCCAGCAGCCCCAGGTTAGCGGGGGGCAGGTCCTACGAGCAGTACTTC. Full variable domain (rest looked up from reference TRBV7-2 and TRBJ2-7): GAGVSQSPSNKVTEKGKDVELRCDPISGHTALYWYRQSLGQGLEFLIYFQGNSAPDKSGLPSDRFSAERTGGSVSTLTIQRTQQEDSAVYLCASSPRLAGGRSYEQYFGPGTRLTVT.

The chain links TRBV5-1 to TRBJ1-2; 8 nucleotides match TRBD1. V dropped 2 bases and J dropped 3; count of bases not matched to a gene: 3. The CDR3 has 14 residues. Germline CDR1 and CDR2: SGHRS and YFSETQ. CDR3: CASSLGTGHYGYTF. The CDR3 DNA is TGCGCCAGCAGCTTAGGGACAGGTCACTATGGCTACACCTTC.

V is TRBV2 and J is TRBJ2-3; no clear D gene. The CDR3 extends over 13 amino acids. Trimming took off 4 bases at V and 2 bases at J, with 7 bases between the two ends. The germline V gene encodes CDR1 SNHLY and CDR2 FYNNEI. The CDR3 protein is CASSGRPTDTQYF. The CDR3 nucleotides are TGTGCCAGCAGTGGTAGACCCACAGATACGCAGTATTTT.

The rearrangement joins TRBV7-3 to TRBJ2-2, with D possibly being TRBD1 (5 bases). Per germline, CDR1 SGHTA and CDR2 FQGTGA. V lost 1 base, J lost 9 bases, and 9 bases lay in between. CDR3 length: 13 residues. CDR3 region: CASSLKGSRELFF. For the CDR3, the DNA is TGTGCCAGCAGCTTAAAGGGGTCCAGGGAGCTGTTTTTT. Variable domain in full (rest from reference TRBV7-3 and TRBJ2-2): GAGVSQTPSNKVTEKGKYVELRCDPISGHTALYWYRQSLGQGPEFLIYFQGTGAADDSGLPNDRFFAVRPEGSVSTLKIQRTERGDSAVYLCASSLKGSRELFFGEGSRLTVL.

The DNA for the CDR3 is TGTGCCAGCAGCTTGGACGGGGTTTACAATGAGCAGTTCTTC. Encoded protein: CASSLDGVYNEQFF. The V and J genes are TRBV5-4 and TRBJ2-1; weak D call: TRBD2 (5 bases). Trimming stripped 0 bases from V and 4 bases from J, with 8 bases between. Germline values: CDR1 SGHNT, CDR2 YYREEE (reference sequence). The CDR3 has 14 amino acids.

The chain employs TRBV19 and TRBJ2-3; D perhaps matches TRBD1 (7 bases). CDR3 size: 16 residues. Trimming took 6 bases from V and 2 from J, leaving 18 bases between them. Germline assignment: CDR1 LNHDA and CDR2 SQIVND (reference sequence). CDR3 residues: CASSQGGRGITDTQYF. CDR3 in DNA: TGTGCCAGTAGCCAGGGGGGTAGGGGGATCACAGATACGCAGTATTTT.

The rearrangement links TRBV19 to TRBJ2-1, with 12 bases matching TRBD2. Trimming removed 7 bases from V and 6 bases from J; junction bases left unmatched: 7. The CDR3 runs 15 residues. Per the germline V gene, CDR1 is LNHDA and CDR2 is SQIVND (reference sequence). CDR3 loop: CASNLLAGGTNEQFF. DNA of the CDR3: TGTGCCAGTAACCTTCTAGCGGGGGGGACCAATGAGCAGTTCTTC. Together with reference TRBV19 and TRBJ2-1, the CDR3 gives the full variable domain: DGGITQSPKYLFRKEGQNVTLSCEQNLNHDAMYWYRQDPGQGLRLIYYSQIVNDFQKGDIAEGYSVSREKKESFPLTVTSAQKNPTAFYLCASNLLAGGTNEQFFGPGTRLTVL.